The following is a TCR beta chain sequence with its context. Its cognate antigen has yet to be identified. Base qualities were left out, and no much larger clone turns up one base away. The roughly 37 donors, aged about 6 to 95 years, were systemically healthy Caucasian individuals from Russia. Each donor gave roughly 11 milliliters of peripheral blood, drawn into EDTA-treated Vacutainer tubes. Ficoll-Paque density-gradient centrifugation was used to isolate PBMCs, with at least 6.5 million obtained per sample. Trizol reagent was used to extract total RNA from the PBMCs, yielding at least 6 micrograms per sample. For every donor, flow cytometry on a PBMC aliquot measured the percentage of naive CD45RAhigh/CD27high T cells. The receptor library was made with 5' RACE. This sample was sequenced with an Illumina HiSeq 2500. A second PCR of roughly 6 to 11 cycles was performed with a sample-barcoded 5' primer and a J-beta primer mix. Each TCR beta cDNA molecule received a unique molecular identifier from a template-switch 5' adaptor carrying 12 random nucleotides. Each sample yielded at least 2.5 million CDR3-containing paired-end reads. The Mint cDNA synthesis kit, primed by a TRBC-specific oligonucleotide, was used to synthesize first-strand cDNA from all RNA. Following uracil-DNA glycosylase treatment, a first 18-cycle PCR with universal primers M1SS and BC2_uni_R was performed on all cDNA. Under the source paper's analysis protocol: Each sample was normalized by randomly selecting 1 million high-quality reads, each carrying a distinct molecular identifier. Reads sharing molecular identifiers were discarded rather than binned into consensus sequences. CDR3 identification, clonotype clustering and error correction used MiTCR with a Q25 quality threshold and the strictest error-elimination algorithm. A nonparametric unseen species model using Euler transformation provided a lower-bound estimate of total TCR beta diversity. Using fastp trimming at Q25 and MiXCR clonotype assembly, TCRdb reanalyzed the public sequencing data and kept in-frame beta chains. Rows are combined by CDR3 protein, so each entry shows the most common genes and DNA. It is TCRdb's table, rather than the study itself, that gives the V and J calls and clone size. The sample data list some 1,500,000 distinct CDR3 sequences, and roughly two fifths of these were observed just once. The ten largest clones represent around 4% of the sample.

This entry belongs to a study of blood T cells in healthy people across ages (dated by TCRdb to the mid-2010s). Describing the broader study: In model experiments, template switching captured about one uniquely barcoded TCR beta cDNA molecule for every two T cells. Donors were grouped into four age groups: young (average approximately 15 years), middle-aged (39), aged (around 56) and long-lived (approximately 82). Donors of different ages were randomly distributed across sequencing lanes to avoid experimental bias. Using deep sequencing normalized with unique cDNA molecular identifiers, the study measured how TCR beta repertoire diversity changes with age. Using the same blood draw, the study looked at two additional independent replicas of 1 million unique cDNA reads for two donors, one aged 18 to 29 and the other aged 80 or older. Overall results and qualifications from the work: Compared with the aged group, the long-lived group had more naive CD4+ T cells, fewer expanded clones and increased TCR diversity, suggesting age selection. As age increased, observed TCR beta diversity per million T cells dropped in a roughly linear way, and a significant reduction was already evident by age 40. Conclusive comparison of naive and antigen-experienced compartments was prevented by the profiling of bulk unsorted PBMCs. Estimates of total diversity based on one million sequenced T cells were regarded as lower bounds and as underestimates. The percentage of naive T cells measured by flow cytometry correlated strongly with observed TCR beta diversity. Because the CMV infection status of the donors was unknown, age-related changes in expanded clonotypes may potentially have been confounded.

Sequencing used blood. This receptor was taken from a woman between 18 and 30 years old in good health.

The DNA sequence reads TGTGCCAGCAGCTCCCGACGGAGCTCCTACAATGAGCAGTTCTTC. Its protein is CASSSRRSSYNEQFF. The sequence joins TRBV5-6 to TRBJ2-1; too little of a D gene remains to name it. The junction shows trimming of 3 bases on V and 0 bases on J, plus 10 bases between the germline ends. For CDR1 and CDR2, the germline V gene lists SGHDT and YYEEEE. From the cysteine through the phenylalanine, the CDR3 covers 15 amino acids. The entry retains the CDR3 DNA only, 45 bases that are in frame from base 1.